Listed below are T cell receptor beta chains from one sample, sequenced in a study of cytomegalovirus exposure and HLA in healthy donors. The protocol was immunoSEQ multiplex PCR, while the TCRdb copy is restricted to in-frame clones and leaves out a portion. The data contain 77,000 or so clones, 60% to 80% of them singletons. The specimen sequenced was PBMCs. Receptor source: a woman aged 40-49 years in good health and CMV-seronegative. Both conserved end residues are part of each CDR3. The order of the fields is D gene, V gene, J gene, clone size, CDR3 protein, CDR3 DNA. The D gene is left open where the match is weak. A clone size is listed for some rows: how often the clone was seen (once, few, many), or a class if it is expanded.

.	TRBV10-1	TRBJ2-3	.	CASRRHRQGRGTDTQYF	TGCGCCAGCAGGCGACACCGACAGGGGAGGGGAACAGATACGCAGTATTTT
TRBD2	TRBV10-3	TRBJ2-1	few	CTTAPGLVGNEQFF	TGTACAACAGCACCGGGACTAGTCGGCAATGAGCAGTTCTTC
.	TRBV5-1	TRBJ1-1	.	CASSREAENTEAFF	TGCGCCAGCAGCCGCGAGGCGGAGAACACTGAAGCTTTCTTT
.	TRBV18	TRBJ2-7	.	CASSPPWSYEQYF	TGTGCCAGCTCACCACCGTGGAGCTACGAGCAGTACTTC
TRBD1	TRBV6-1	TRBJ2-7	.	CASSEVGTGSYEQYF	TGTGCCAGCAGTGAAGTGGGGACAGGGTCCTACGAGCAGTACTTC
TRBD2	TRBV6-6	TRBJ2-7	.	CATSRGGDYEQYF	TGTGCCACCTCCCGGGGGGGAGACTACGAGCAGTACTTC
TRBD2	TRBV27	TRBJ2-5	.	CASSSLSGRTETQYF	TGTGCCAGCAGTTCCCTTAGCGGGAGGACGGAGACCCAGTACTTC
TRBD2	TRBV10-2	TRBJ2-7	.	CASTRELAGTYEQYF	TGCGCCAGCACGCGAGAACTAGCGGGAACGTACGAGCAGTACTTC
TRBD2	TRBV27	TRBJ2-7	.	CASSRAGVTGEQYF	TGTGCCAGCAGTCGCGCGGGAGTCACGGGCGAGCAGTACTTC
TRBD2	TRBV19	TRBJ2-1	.	CASDDLLAGGSQFF	TGTGCCAGCGACGACTTACTAGCGGGGGGTTCGCAGTTCTTC
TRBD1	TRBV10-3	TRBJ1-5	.	CAISESIRGRGNQPQHF	TGTGCCATCAGTGAGTCGATTAGGGGGCGTGGGAATCAGCCCCAGCATTTT
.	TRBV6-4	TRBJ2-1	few	CASSDSPSNEQFF	TGTGCCAGCAGTGACTCCCCTAGCAACGAGCAGTTCTTC
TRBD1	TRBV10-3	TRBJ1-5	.	CAISEAGGQGSNQPQHF	TGTGCCATCAGTGAGGCTGGGGGACAGGGTAGCAATCAGCCCCAGCATTTT
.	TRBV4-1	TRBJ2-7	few	CASSQRTTQGNLEQYF	TGCGCCAGCAGCCAACGAACGACACAGGGAAATCTCGAGCAGTACTTC
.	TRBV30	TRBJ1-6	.	CAWSGRGGSPLHF	TGTGCCTGGAGTGGGAGGGGGGGTTCACCCCTCCACTTT
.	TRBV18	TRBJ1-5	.	CASSPTGYSNQPQHF	TGTGCCAGCTCACCAACAGGGTATAGCAATCAGCCCCAGCATTTT